The clone carrying this TCR beta chain was counted only a few times. Its specificity is not known. The CDR3 runs 14 residues. V lost 5 bases to trimming and J lost 8 bases, with 16 bases between them. CDR1 is LNHDA, CDR2 SQIVND, per germline (reference sequence). The record originates from a study of early T cells in non-severe SARS-CoV-2 infection. General study findings and limits: There was a bias toward anti-spike CD8 responses in VDJdb matching, which missed private and CD4 specificities.

Individual cDNA molecules received unique molecular identifiers. TCRdb re-called the 5' RACE reads through MiXCR, storing one row per CDR3 protein. The top ten clones hold around a sixth of a sample with about 80,000 distinct CDR3 sequences, 9.5% to 15% of them seen once. The sample here was whole blood, taken at baseline. The receptor was derived from an adult who was a healthcare worker with PCR-confirmed SARS-CoV-2 infection or an uninfected control (not recorded which). The donor label of this sample is uncertain. The J gene is TRBJ2-1, the V gene TRBV19, with D unresolved. CDR3 in DNA: TGTGCCAGTAGTCAGATTTTGGGTGCGGATGAGCAGTTCTTC. Protein sequence: CASSQILGADEQFF.